The T cell receptor (beta chain) under discussion was sequenced for a study of T cells in Graves' hyperthyroidism and ophthalmopathy. Study-wide points: Researchers report that a 13 V-J model separated ophthalmopathy from stable hyperthyroidism.

Amplified TCR beta CDR3 regions derived from RNA transcripts. An initial round of RT-PCR targeting the TCR CDR3 relied on the HTBI primer set. MiXCR was run by TCRdb on the multiplex PCR reads, yielding one entry per CDR3 protein. Here the sample spans some 490,000 distinct CDR3 sequences, approximately 22% being singletons. This clonotype turned up a few times. Its antigen is currently unknown. Enrolled ophthalmopathy patients presented with a Clinical Activity Score of at least 3, a NOSPECS grade of at least 4, and disease duration under 3 months. It was less than 13 ml of fresh peripheral blood that supplied the PBMCs. CDR1 and CDR2 from the germline V gene are SGHTA and FQGNSA. The V gene lost 5 bases and the J gene lost 3 bases, with 13 bases spanning the gap. This CDR3 comprises 14 residues.

The clonotype was recovered from an older woman with Graves' ophthalmopathy. The sequenced sample consisted of blood. V usage is TRBV7-2 and J usage is TRBJ1-2; a possible D gene is TRBD1 (6 bases). The CDR3 loop reads CASSPRGGYYGYTF. Here the CDR3 DNA reads TGTGCCAGCAGCCCTAGGGGGGGATACTATGGCTACACCTTC.